These 5 T cell receptor beta chains were sequenced from one sample in a study of regulatory T cells in long-lasting Graves disease. Building the TCR beta libraries relied on iRepertoire HTBI primers, and CDR3 regions underwent Arm-PCR. TCRdb reanalysed the multiplex PCR reads using MiXCR and keeps one entry per CDR3 protein. The table lists over 250,000 distinct CDR3 sequences, 22% of them singletons. Time point described: persistent/refractory GD, antithyroid drugs over 5 years with positive TRAb. Isolated PBMC RNA provided the starting material for the TCR library. The sequenced sample was peripheral blood mononuclear cells (PBMCs), obtained when the disease was refractory, from a patient treated with antithyroid drugs. These receptor sequences come from a female donor with Graves disease.

With respect to this clonotype: A far bigger clonotype differs at one base, so this is likely a read error. The gene calls are TRBV12-3 or TRBV12-4 and TRBJ2-5, with TRBD2 matching over 12 bases. This CDR3 comprises 11 residues. CDR3 residues: CASLAGGEQSF. The CDR3 DNA reads TGTGCCAGCCTAGCGGGAGGGGAGCAGTCCTTC.

This chain connects TRBV28 to TRBJ2-7; the D gene is possibly TRBD1 (5 bases). The V gene's germline CDR1 is MDHEN and CDR2 SYDVKM. The CDR3 contains 14 residues. Trimming took 7 bases from V and 1 from J, leaving 14 bases between them. The CDR3 sequence is CASNLDNLSYEQYF. DNA for the CDR3: TGTGCCAGCAACCTGGACAACTTATCCTACGAGCAGTACTTC.

The V and J genes are TRBV28 and TRBJ2-7; the D gene is possibly TRBD2 (6 bases). The CDR3 has 14 residues. V lost 7 bases and J lost 2, with 15 bases in between. From germline, CDR1 is MDHEN and CDR2 SYDVKM. As DNA, the CDR3 is TGTGCCAGCACTCAATTGGGGGGAACCTACGAGCAGTACTTC. Amino acids: CASTQLGGTYEQYF.

This clonotype was recorded many times. V usage is TRBV28 and J usage is TRBJ2-7; 8 nucleotides match TRBD1. The CDR3 runs to 14 residues. Germline values: CDR1 MDHEN, CDR2 SYDVKM. The junction had 8 bases not matched to a gene; V was cut back by 4 bases and J by 6 bases. CDR3 sequence (DNA): TGTGCCAGCAGTTCCGGGACAGGAGGGCTCGAGCAGTACTTC. Translated: CASSSGTGGLEQYF. Based on the CDR3 plus reference TRBV28 and TRBJ2-7, the full variable domain is DVKVTQSSRYLVKRTGEKVFLECVQDMDHENMFWYRQDPGLGLRLIYFSYDVKMKEKGDIPEGYSVSREKKERFSLILESASTNQTSMYLCASSSGTGGLEQYFGPGTRLTVT.

The CDR3 sequence is CASSFTSKNEQFF. The CDR3 region has the DNA TGTGCCAGCAGCTTCACTAGTAAAAATGAGCAGTTCTTC. The rearrangement links TRBV11-2 to TRBJ2-1; D is perhaps TRBD2 (5 bases). The CDR3 is 13 amino acids. The germline gives CDR1 SGHAT, CDR2 FQNNGV. Trimming pared 3 bases from V and 7 bases from J, leaving 10 bases between.